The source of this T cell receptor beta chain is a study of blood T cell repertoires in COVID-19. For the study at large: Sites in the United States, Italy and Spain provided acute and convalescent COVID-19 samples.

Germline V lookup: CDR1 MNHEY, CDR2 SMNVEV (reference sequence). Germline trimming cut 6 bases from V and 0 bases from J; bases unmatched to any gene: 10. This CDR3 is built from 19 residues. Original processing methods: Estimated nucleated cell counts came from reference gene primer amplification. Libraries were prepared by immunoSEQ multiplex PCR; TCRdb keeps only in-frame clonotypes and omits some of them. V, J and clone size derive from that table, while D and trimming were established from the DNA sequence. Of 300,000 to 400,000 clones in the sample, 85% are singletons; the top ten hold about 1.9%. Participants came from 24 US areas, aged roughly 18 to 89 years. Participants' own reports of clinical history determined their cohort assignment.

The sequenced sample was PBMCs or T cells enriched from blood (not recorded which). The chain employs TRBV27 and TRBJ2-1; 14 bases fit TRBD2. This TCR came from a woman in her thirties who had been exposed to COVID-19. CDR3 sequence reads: CASRPGLAGEVPSYNEQFF. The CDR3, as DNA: TGTGCCAGCAGACCGGGACTAGCGGGAGAAGTACCCTCCTACAATGAGCAGTTCTTC.